Shown below are 5 T cell receptor beta chains from a single sample sequenced in a study of blood T cell repertoires in COVID-19. Generated by immunoSEQ multiplex PCR, the TCRdb table keeps only in-frame clones and is missing some. Of approximately 300,000 clones detected, just over 85% appear once; the ten largest clones hold around 9.3%. The specimen sequenced was PBMCs or T cells enriched from blood (not recorded which). These TCRs come from a woman between 18 and 30 years old who had recovered from COVID-19.

The rearrangement joins TRBV6-5 to TRBJ1-2; TRBD1 is a possible D gene (6 bases). The CDR3 loop spans 14 amino acids. Between the trimmed V and J ends, which lost 1 base and 4 bases, there was a span of 10 bases. Germline V gene sequence: CDR1 MNHEY, CDR2 SVGAGI. This CDR3 is CASSYLPDSYGYTF. The CDR3 DNA sequence: TGTGCCAGCAGTTACTTACCGGACAGCTATGGCTACACCTTC.

This clone was counted once. The chain employs TRBV11-2 and TRBJ2-3, with TRBD2 matching 11 bases. Germline V CDR1 and CDR2: SGHAT, FQNNGV. The CDR3 extends over 16 amino acids. The V gene end was trimmed by 3 bases and the J gene end by 1 base; junction bases not matched to a gene: 3. CDR3 in DNA: TGTGCCAGCAGCTTCCAACTAGCGGGAGGCACAGATACGCAGTATTTT. It encodes CASSFQLAGGTDTQYF. Combining the CDR3 with reference TRBV11-2 and TRBJ2-3 gives the whole variable domain EAGVAQSPRYKIIEKRQSVAFWCNPISGHATLYWYQQILGQGPKLLIQFQNNGVVDDSQLPKDRFSAERLKGVDSTLKIQPAKLEDSAVYLCASSFQLAGGTDTQYFGPGTRLTVL.

The chain carries TRBV18 and TRBJ2-7; 8 bases match TRBD2. V was clipped by 0 bases and J by 2 bases; unmatched bases: 6. CDR1 KGHSH and CDR2 LQKENI come from the germline V gene. The CDR3 totals 16 residues. The CDR3 region is CASSPPGGRTTYEQYF. Here the CDR3 DNA reads TGTGCCAGCTCACCACCGGGCGGGAGGACCACCTACGAGCAGTACTTC. Variable domain in full (rest from reference TRBV18 and TRBJ2-7): NAGVMQNPRHLVRRRGQEARLRCSPMKGHSHVYWYRQLPEEGLKFMVYLQKENIIDESGMPKERFSAEFPKEGPSILRIQQVVRGDSAAYFCASSPPGGRTTYEQYFGPGTRLTVT.

The chain carries TRBV27 and TRBJ2-1, with 7 bases lining up with TRBD1. The CDR3 has 14 amino acids. Germline CDR1 reads MNHEY; CDR2 reads SMNVEV (reference sequence). After removal of 2 bases from V and 5 bases from J, the junction contained 3 bases not matched to a gene. In nucleotides, the CDR3 is TGTGCCAGCAGTTTACGAGGGGGCCACAATGAGCAGTTCTTC. Protein product: CASSLRGGHNEQFF.

The chain carries TRBV4-1 and TRBJ2-7; 7 bases agree with TRBD2. The CDR3 has 14 amino acids. J was trimmed by 3 bases and V by 2 bases; bases with no gene match: 4. CDR1 MGHRA and CDR2 YSYEKL come from the germline V gene. The CDR3 region has the DNA TGCGCCAGCAGCCAAACTAGCGTAATCTACGAGCAGTACTTC. Its translation: CASSQTSVIYEQYF.